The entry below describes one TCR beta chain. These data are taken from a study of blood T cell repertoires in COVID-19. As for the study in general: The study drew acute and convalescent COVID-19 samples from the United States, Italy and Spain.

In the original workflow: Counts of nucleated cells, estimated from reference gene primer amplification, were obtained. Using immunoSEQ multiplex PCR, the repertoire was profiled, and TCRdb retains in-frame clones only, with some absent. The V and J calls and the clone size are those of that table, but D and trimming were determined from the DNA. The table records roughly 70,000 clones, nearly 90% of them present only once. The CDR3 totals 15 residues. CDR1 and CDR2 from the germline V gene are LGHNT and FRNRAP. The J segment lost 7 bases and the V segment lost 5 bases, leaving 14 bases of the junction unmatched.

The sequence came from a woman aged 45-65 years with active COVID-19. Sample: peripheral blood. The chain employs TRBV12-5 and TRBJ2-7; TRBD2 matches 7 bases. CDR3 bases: TGTGCTAGTGGTGGCCCACTAGCGCCTGTGGGAGAGCAGTACTTC. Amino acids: CASGGPLAPVGEQYF.